This entry lists 21 T cell receptor beta chains sequenced from one sample in a study of cytomegalovirus exposure and HLA in healthy donors. With 60 Vbeta and 13 Jbeta primers, the PCR was carried out. Generated by immunoSEQ multiplex PCR, the TCRdb table keeps only in-frame clones and is missing some. The sample includes 85,000 to 120,000 clones, 71% of them seen just once. The sequencing sample was made of PBMCs. Source of these receptors: a female donor in good health and CMV-seronegative.

This clone was counted between two and nine times. This chain joins TRBV5-1 and TRBJ2-2, with 11 bases that match TRBD2. Germline CDR1 is SGHRS and CDR2 is YFSETQ. This CDR3 comprises 16 residues. V shed 4 bases, J shed 6 bases, and the junction held 8 bases outside the gene matches. This CDR3 reads CASSRTSGRSAGELFF. CDR3 DNA: TGCGCCAGCAGCCGTACTAGCGGGAGATCGGCCGGGGAGCTGTTTTTT.

This CDR3 is CASSFTRTPIREAFF. The DNA of the CDR3 is TGTGCCAGCAGTTTTACTCGGACACCTATTCGGGAGGCTTTCTTT. This sequence joins TRBV28 and TRBJ1-1; possible D gene TRBD1, 5 bases. From germline, CDR1 is MDHEN and CDR2 SYDVKM. The ends were cut back, 3 bases at V and 11 bases at J, with 22 bases in the middle. CDR3 size: 15 residues.

The chain combines TRBV7-9 with TRBJ2-5; D ambiguous. This CDR3 is built from 14 residues. CDR1 SEHNR and CDR2 FQNEAQ come from the germline V gene (reference sequence). V gave up 1 base and J gave up 1 base, with 7 bases separating them. Here the CDR3 reads CASSLGGGQETQYF. The CDR3 nucleotides read TGTGCCAGCAGCTTAGGAGGCGGCCAAGAGACCCAGTACTTC.

The chain combines TRBV28 with TRBJ1-2; the D is unclear. Trimming stripped 5 bases from V and 4 bases from J, with 11 bases between. Germline CDR1 reads MDHEN; CDR2 reads SYDVKM. This CDR3 spans 13 amino acids. The CDR3 DNA reads TGTGCCAGCAGTCTCCCGAGAGGCTATGGCTACACCTTC. As protein: CASSLPRGYGYTF.

The chain has TRBV19 and TRBJ2-1; 10 bases match TRBD2. The CDR3 has 15 residues. V lost 4 bases and J lost 8; bases outside the gene matches: 8. Germline V lookup: CDR1 LNHDA, CDR2 SQIVND (reference sequence). CDR3 nucleotides: TGTGCCAGTAGTAGACTAGCGGGCGCGGTCTATGAGCAGTTCTTC. Encoded protein: CASSRLAGAVYEQFF.

This CDR3 reads CASSYHRAPQYF. CDR3 DNA sequence: TGTGCCAGCAGTTACCACAGGGCCCCGCAGTACTTC. The chain carries TRBV6-6 and TRBJ2-7; the D gene is possibly TRBD1 (6 bases). Germline lookup yields CDR1 MNHNY and CDR2 SVGAGI (reference sequence). The V and J ends lost 2 bases and 9 bases respectively, with 11 bases between them. The length of the CDR3 is 12 residues.

The chain links TRBV2 to TRBJ2-2, with 7 bases that match TRBD2. The CDR3 runs 16 residues. The germline CDR1 and CDR2 sequences are SNHLY and FYNNEI. The V and J ends lost 6 bases and 0 bases, in that order; junction bases with no gene match: 7. In DNA, the CDR3 is TGTGCCAGCAGCCCCCGGGACTACACGAACACCGGGGAGCTGTTTTTT. It codes for CASSPRDYTNTGELFF.

This chain joins TRBV7-3 and TRBJ2-2; 10 nucleotides line up with TRBD2. V was pared by 6 bases and J by 1 base, with 8 bases of the junction left unmatched. The CDR3 is made up of 17 amino acids. The germline V gene has CDR1 SGHTA and CDR2 FQGTGA. CDR3 nucleotides: TGTGCCAGCAGTTCAACCTTAGCGGGAGGGAACACCGGGGAGCTGTTTTTT. Encoded protein: CASSSTLAGGNTGELFF.

This clone has a handful of counts. This rearrangement joins TRBV19 to TRBJ1-2; no firm D call. Germline CDR1 and CDR2: LNHDA and SQIVND (reference sequence). Trimming removed 4 bases from V and 5 bases from J, with 17 bases in between. CDR3 length: 15 amino acids. Here the CDR3 DNA reads TGTGCCAGTAGTACCTACCCCTCCTGGAGGTATGGCTACACCTTC. The encoded protein is CASSTYPSWRYGYTF.

J is TRBJ2-2 and V is TRBV30; TRBD1 is a possible D gene (5 bases). CDR1 GTSNPN and CDR2 SVGIG come from the germline V gene (reference sequence). The CDR3 runs 15 residues. V lost 5 bases and J lost 7, with 20 bases in between. The CDR3 here is CAWEEGAAWGGELFF. In DNA, the CDR3 is TGTGCCTGGGAGGAAGGGGCGGCATGGGGCGGGGAGCTGTTTTTT.

This clone has at least ten counts. The chain is built from TRBV27 and TRBJ2-7; TRBD1 matches at 8 bases. Losses at the gene ends were 3 bases for V and 6 bases for J; bases not matched to a gene: 7. Germline loops: CDR1 MNHEY, CDR2 SMNVEV (reference sequence). The CDR3 runs 14 residues. The CDR3 is CASSFRDRSGEQYF. CDR3 sequence (DNA): TGTGCCAGCAGTTTCCGGGACAGGAGTGGCGAGCAGTACTTC.

V and J are TRBV6-1 and TRBJ2-3, with 8 bases fitting TRBD1. V lost 4 bases, J lost 1 base, and 1 base stayed unmatched. The CDR3 totals 14 residues. Germline CDR1 is MNHNS and CDR2 is SASEGT. CDR3 in amino acids: CASSAGQGTDTQYF. CDR3 sequence (DNA): TGTGCCAGCAGTGCGGGACAGGGCACAGATACGCAGTATTTT.

The V and J genes are TRBV12-5 and TRBJ2-1, with D possibly being TRBD2 (5 bases). The CDR3 contains 14 residues. Per germline, CDR1 LGHNT and CDR2 FRNRAP. The V gene lost 6 bases and the J gene lost 6 bases, with 15 bases spanning the gap. The DNA of the CDR3 is TGTGCTAGTGGCGGTATCCCGACTACCAATGAGCAGTTCTTC. This encodes CASGGIPTTNEQFF.

This clone was recorded only once. The V call is TRBV9, the J call TRBJ1-4; D remains ambiguous. Trimming removed 3 bases from V and 6 bases from J, with 9 bases in between. This CDR3 spans 13 amino acids. Per the germline V gene, CDR1 is SGDLS and CDR2 is YYNGEE. The CDR3 protein is CASSARRDEKLFF. CDR3 DNA: TGTGCCAGCAGCGCTCGTCGGGATGAAAAACTGTTTTTT.

The chain employs TRBV27 and TRBJ2-7; 7 bases match TRBD2. Germline-derived CDR1 and CDR2 are MNHEY and SMNVEV (reference sequence). J lost 4 bases, V lost 5 bases, and 8 bases had no gene match. CDR3 length equals 14 residues. CDR3 residues: CASSRSGTIYEQYF. As DNA, the CDR3 is TGTGCCAGCAGTCGGTCCGGGACTATATACGAGCAGTACTTC.

This chain connects TRBV2 to TRBJ2-7; 9 bases are a match to TRBD1. Germline CDR1 and CDR2: SNHLY and FYNNEI. The CDR3 contains 14 residues. The V and J ends lost 6 bases and 2 bases, in that order; junction bases with no gene match: 5. CDR3 region: CASRVGTGPYEQYF. In DNA, the CDR3 is TGTGCCAGCAGGGTCGGGACAGGGCCCTACGAGCAGTACTTC. Looking up the rest from reference TRBV2 and TRBJ2-7 gives the full variable domain: EPEVTQTPSHQVTQMGQEVILRCVPISNHLYFYWYRQILGQKVEFLVSFYNNEISEKSEIFDDQFSVERPDGSNFTLKIRSTKLEDSAMYFCASRVGTGPYEQYFGPGTRLTVT.

This clone was detected a few times. The V gene is TRBV6-6, the J gene TRBJ1-1, with 10 bases fitting TRBD1. This CDR3 contains 14 residues. Germline CDR1 and CDR2: MNHNY and SVGAGI (reference sequence). J was trimmed by 1 base and V by 5 bases; bases with no gene match: 1. The CDR3 here is CASSRDRGNTEAFF. The CDR3 region has the DNA TGTGCCAGCAGTAGGGACAGGGGGAACACTGAAGCTTTCTTT.

This sequence joins TRBV30 and TRBJ1-4, with a tentative D call TRBD1 (5 bases). The germline V gene encodes CDR1 GTSNPN and CDR2 SVGIG (reference sequence). Trimming cost V 1 base and J 10 bases, with 13 bases left between them. The CDR3 is 13 amino acids. CDR3 sequence (DNA): TGTGCCTGGAGTGAGGGGACCGGGGGAAAACTGTTTTTT. Its translation: CAWSEGTGGKLFF.

This clone was picked up one time. The rearrangement joins TRBV2 to TRBJ2-3; maybe TRBD2 (7 bases). The CDR3 runs 18 residues. V was shortened by 9 bases and J by 1 base, with 26 bases between the two germline ends. Germline V lookup: CDR1 SNHLY, CDR2 FYNNEI. The CDR3 spells CASVMGGVPAGGTDTQYF. In DNA, the CDR3 is TGTGCCAGTGTTATGGGGGGGGTCCCGGCAGGGGGCACAGATACGCAGTATTTT.

This clone was counted only a few times. The chain carries TRBV5-1 and TRBJ2-5; 7 bases are a match to TRBD2. With V trimmed by 3 bases and J by 5 bases, 16 bases remained unmatched. The germline gives CDR1 SGHRS, CDR2 YFSETQ. The CDR3 is 17 amino acids. The CDR3 sequence: CASSYGWSSGTEETQYF. The CDR3 nucleotides read TGCGCCAGCAGCTACGGCTGGTCTAGCGGAACGGAGGAGACCCAGTACTTC.

V and J are TRBV9 and TRBJ2-7; 8 bases align to TRBD1. V was pared by 4 bases and J by 2 bases, with 5 bases of the junction left unmatched. CDR1 and CDR2 (germline): SGDLS, YYNGEE. This CDR3 is 14 amino acids long. DNA of the CDR3: TGTGCCAGCAGCCCTGGACAGGGCACCTACGAGCAGTACTTC. Protein sequence: CASSPGQGTYEQYF. The variable domain in full, with the rest retrieved from reference TRBV9 and TRBJ2-7, is DSGVTQTPKHLITATGQRVTLRCSPRSGDLSVYWYQQSLDQGLQFLIQYYNGEERAKGNILERFSAQQFPDLHSELNLSSLELGDSALYFCASSPGQGTYEQYFGPGTRLTVT.